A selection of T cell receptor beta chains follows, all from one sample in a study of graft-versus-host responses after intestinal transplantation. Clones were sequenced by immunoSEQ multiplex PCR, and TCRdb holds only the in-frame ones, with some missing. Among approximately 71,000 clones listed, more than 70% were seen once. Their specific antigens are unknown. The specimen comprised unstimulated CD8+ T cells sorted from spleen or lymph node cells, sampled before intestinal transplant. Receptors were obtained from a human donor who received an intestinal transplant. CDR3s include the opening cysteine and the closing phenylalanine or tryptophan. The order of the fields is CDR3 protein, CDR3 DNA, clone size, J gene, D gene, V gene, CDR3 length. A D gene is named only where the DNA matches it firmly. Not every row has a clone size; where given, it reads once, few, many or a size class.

CASSLDYYNEQFF | TGTGCCAGCAGCTTGGACTATTACAATGAGCAGTTCTTC | once | TRBJ2-1 | . | TRBV6-5 | 13
CASSDQALYEQYF | TGTGCCAGCAGTGACCAAGCGTTATACGAGCAGTACTTC | . | TRBJ2-7 | . | TRBV2 | 13
CASSLYLQDTFMNTEAFF | TGTGCCAGCAGTTTATATTTACAGGATACTTTCATGAACACTGAAGCTTTCTTT | . | TRBJ1-1 | . | TRBV28 | 18
CAWSLRDTEAFF | TGTGCCTGGAGTCTCCGGGACACTGAAGCTTTCTTT | . | TRBJ1-1 | . | TRBV30 | 12
CASSLLGQGRYTF | TGCGCCAGCAGTTTACTAGGACAGGGCCGATACACCTTC | . | TRBJ1-2 | TRBD1 | TRBV10-2 | 13
CASGGLANYNEQFF | TGTGCCAGCGGCGGACTAGCGAATTACAATGAGCAGTTCTTC | . | TRBJ2-1 | TRBD2 | TRBV6-5 | 14
CASSVYEGYEQYF | TGTGCCAGCAGCGTATATGAGGGCTACGAGCAGTACTTC | . | TRBJ2-7 | . | TRBV9 | 13
CASQVAGGREQYF | TGTGCCAGCCAAGTAGCGGGAGGTCGGGAGCAGTACTTC | . | TRBJ2-7 | TRBD2 | TRBV27 | 13
CASSVGGEGHNEQFF | TGTGCCAGCAGTGTGGGAGGGGAAGGCCACAATGAGCAGTTCTTC | . | TRBJ2-1 | TRBD2 | TRBV6-4 | 15
CASSAGQKYEQYF | TGTGCCAGCAGCGCGGGACAGAAATACGAGCAGTACTTC | . | TRBJ2-7 | . | TRBV27 | 13
CASSMKGGGTEAFF | TGCGCCAGCAGCATGAAGGGGGGGGGCACTGAAGCTTTCTTT | . | TRBJ1-1 | . | TRBV5-1 | 14
CASSLGRHTDTQYF | TGCGCCAGCAGCTTGGGGCGACACACAGATACGCAGTATTTT | . | TRBJ2-3 | . | TRBV5-1 | 14
CASSYAPGGNQPQHF | TGTGCCAGCAGTTACGCGCCAGGGGGGAATCAGCCCCAGCATTTT | . | TRBJ1-5 | TRBD1 | TRBV6-5 | 15
CASSLSGQGARGEKLFF | TGTGCCAGCAGTTTATCGGGACAGGGGGCGCGGGGTGAAAAACTGTTTTTT | . | TRBJ1-4 | TRBD1 | TRBV27 | 17
CASSSRDRGRSGNTIYF | TGTGCCAGCTCATCCCGGGACAGGGGGCGAAGTGGGAACACCATATATTTT | few | TRBJ1-3 | TRBD1 | TRBV18 | 17
CASSPTGVEQYF | TGTGCCAGCAGTCCTACAGGGGTCGAGCAGTACTTC | . | TRBJ2-7 | TRBD1 | TRBV6-6 | 12
CASSEGDTGELFF | TGTGCCAGCAGTGAAGGGGACACCGGGGAGCTGTTTTTT | few | TRBJ2-2 | . | TRBV6-5 | 13
CASSEALAVFGYTF | TGTGCCAGTAGTGAGGCCCTCGCAGTTTTTGGCTACACCTTC | few | TRBJ1-2 | . | TRBV19 | 14
CAWIRPRGWYGYTF | TGTGCCTGGATCCGTCCAAGGGGCTGGTATGGCTACACCTTC | . | TRBJ1-2 | . | TRBV30 | 14
CASRETGANQPQHF | TGTGCCAGCAGGGAAACAGGGGCCAATCAGCCCCAGCATTTT | . | TRBJ1-5 | TRBD1 | TRBV27 | 14
CASSEPVTDTQYF | TGTGCCAGCAGTGAACCAGTCACAGATACGCAGTATTTT | . | TRBJ2-3 | . | TRBV2 | 13
CASSSRRDRVSADTQYF | TGTGCCAGCAGCTCCCGCAGGGACAGGGTATCTGCAGATACGCAGTATTTT | . | TRBJ2-3 | TRBD1 | TRBV7-3 | 17
CASSQARERDTDTQYF | TGCGCCAGCAGCCAAGCAAGGGAGCGGGACACAGATACGCAGTATTTT | . | TRBJ2-3 | TRBD2 | TRBV4-1 | 16
CASSLGQGNEKLFF | TGTGCCAGCAGCTTGGGACAGGGCAATGAAAAACTGTTTTTT | . | TRBJ1-4 | TRBD1 | TRBV5-6 | 14
CASSAQARSYNEQFF | TGCGCCAGCAGCGCCCAGGCCCGCTCCTACAATGAGCAGTTCTTC | . | TRBJ2-1 | . | TRBV4-1 | 15
CASSVRDFPGELFF | TGCGCCAGCAGCGTCAGGGATTTTCCCGGGGAGCTGTTTTTT | . | TRBJ2-2 | . | TRBV5-1 | 14
CASSLAGTVYGYTF | TGTGCCAGCAGCTTAGCTGGGACAGTCTATGGCTACACCTTC | once | TRBJ1-2 | TRBD1 | TRBV7-9 | 14
CASGTGTGLYEQYF | TGTGCCAGCGGTACCGGGACAGGCCTCTACGAGCAGTACTTC | . | TRBJ2-7 | TRBD1 | TRBV27 | 14
CASSSRGSGPGTDTQYF | TGTGCCAGCAGTTCAAGAGGGAGCGGTCCGGGCACAGATACGCAGTATTTT | . | TRBJ2-3 | . | TRBV13 | 17
CASLRTGNYGYTF | TGTGCCAGCCTCCGGACAGGGAACTATGGCTACACCTTC | . | TRBJ1-2 | TRBD1 | TRBV6-6 | 13
CASSPQGSTDTQYF | TGTGCCAGCAGCCCGCAGGGTAGCACAGATACGCAGTATTTT | . | TRBJ2-3 | . | TRBV5-6 | 14
CASSLSGGSYGYTF | TGTGCCAGCAGTTTATCCGGCGGTAGCTATGGCTACACCTTC | . | TRBJ1-2 | . | TRBV27 | 14
CASSLFAAERLATNEKLFF | TGTGCCAGCAGCCTCTTCGCAGCCGAGCGACTCGCAACTAATGAAAAACTGTTTTTT | . | TRBJ1-4 | . | TRBV7-6 | 19
CSGLWTSGSSYNEQFF | TGCAGCGGGCTTTGGACTAGCGGTAGCTCCTACAATGAGCAGTTCTTC | once | TRBJ2-1 | TRBD2 | TRBV29-1 | 16
CASSRGPYRGGYTF | TGTGCCAGCAGCCGAGGGCCCTACAGAGGTGGCTACACCTTC | . | TRBJ1-2 | . | TRBV4-2 | 14
CASSFRGGGNEQFF | TGCGCCAGCAGCTTCAGGGGCGGGGGCAATGAGCAGTTCTTC | once | TRBJ2-1 | . | TRBV5-1 | 14
CASSAPRWQGDYGYTF | TGTGCCAGCAGCGCCCCCCGCTGGCAGGGCGACTATGGCTACACCTTC | . | TRBJ1-2 | . | TRBV9 | 16
CASSPPNSGVVAFF | TGTGCCAGCTCACCACCGAATTCGGGGGTTGTGGCTTTCTTT | . | TRBJ1-1 | . | TRBV18 | 14
CASSLGDRPIGEQYF | TGTGCCAGCAGCTTGGGGGACAGGCCAATTGGGGAGCAGTACTTC | . | TRBJ2-7 | TRBD1 | TRBV5-6 | 15
CASSLTGVSYEQYF | TGCGCCAGCAGCTTGACAGGTGTGTCCTACGAGCAGTACTTC | . | TRBJ2-7 | . | TRBV5-1 | 14
CASSDSGTNEKLFF | TGTGCCAGCAGTGACTCGGGGACTAATGAAAAACTGTTTTTT | . | TRBJ1-4 | . | TRBV6-1 | 14
CASSAELGAVSTDTQYF | TGTGCCAGCAGTGCGGAACTAGGAGCAGTGAGCACAGATACGCAGTATTTT | . | TRBJ2-3 | . | TRBV2 | 17
CASSNTRGVLNEQFF | TGCGCCAGCAGCAATACTCGGGGAGTATTGAATGAGCAGTTCTTC | few | TRBJ2-1 | . | TRBV5-1 | 15
CASSLYDREMNTEAFF | TGTGCCAGCAGCCTGTATGACAGGGAGATGAACACTGAAGCTTTCTTT | . | TRBJ1-1 | TRBD1 | TRBV5-6 | 16
CASSKDGEGSPLHF | TGTGCCAGCAGTAAGGACGGTGAGGGTTCACCCCTCCACTTT | . | TRBJ1-6 | . | TRBV6-6 | 14
CASSISDGGNQPQHF | TGTGCCAGTAGTATATCCGACGGGGGCAATCAGCCCCAGCATTTT | once | TRBJ1-5 | . | TRBV19 | 15
CASSTPRQGETEAFF | TGTGCCAGCAGTACGCCTAGACAGGGAGAGACTGAAGCTTTCTTT | . | TRBJ1-1 | TRBD1 | TRBV6-5 | 15
CASSVDRGRSYTF | TGTGCCAGCAGCGTAGACAGGGGGCGCAGCTACACCTTC | . | TRBJ1-2 | TRBD1 | TRBV9 | 13
CASSPPSAGGPTDTQYF | TGTGCCAGCAGTCCACCCTCCGCGGGAGGGCCAACAGATACGCAGTATTTT | . | TRBJ2-3 | TRBD2 | TRBV28 | 17
CASSLAGGSDTQYF | TGTGCCAGCAGCTTAGCGGGGGGTTCGGATACGCAGTATTTT | . | TRBJ2-3 | . | TRBV7-6 | 14
CAISGGQHYGYTF | TGTGCCATCAGTGGGGGACAGCACTATGGCTACACCTTC | few | TRBJ1-2 | TRBD1 | TRBV10-3 | 13
CASSGPRKAFF | TGTGCCAGCAGCGGCCCCAGAAAAGCTTTCTTT | . | TRBJ1-1 | . | TRBV9 | 11
CASSYHRDTYGYTF | TGCGCCAGCAGCTACCACCGGGACACTTATGGCTACACCTTC | . | TRBJ1-2 | . | TRBV5-1 | 14
CASGRGGQPQHF | TGTGCCAGCGGGAGGGGGGGTCAGCCCCAGCATTTT | . | TRBJ1-5 | . | TRBV27 | 12
CASSLNPRQDNYGYTF | TGTGCCAGCAGTTTAAATCCCCGACAGGACAACTATGGCTACACCTTC | . | TRBJ1-2 | . | TRBV28 | 16
CASSLVIYEQYF | TGTGCCAGCAGCTTAGTTATCTACGAGCAGTACTTC | . | TRBJ2-7 | . | TRBV11-2 | 12
CASSSTGGTGELFF | TGTGCCAGCAGCTCCACAGGAGGGACCGGGGAGCTGTTTTTT | . | TRBJ2-2 | . | TRBV7-9 | 14
CASSGGDREVYGYTF | TGTGCCAGCAGTGGGGGGGACAGAGAAGTCTATGGCTACACCTTC | . | TRBJ1-2 | TRBD1 | TRBV25-1 | 15
CASRRGLYEQYF | TGTGCCAGCAGGCGGGGACTCTACGAGCAGTACTTC | . | TRBJ2-7 | . | TRBV6-6 | 12